Shown below are 9 T cell receptor beta chains from a single sample sequenced in a study of identical twins. TCRdb reanalysed the 5' RACE reads using MiXCR and keeps one entry per CDR3 protein. The sample has roughly 500,000 distinct CDR3 sequences, 20% to 25% seen once; the top ten hold roughly 0.9%. This sample was shared with a second study, whose subject was T cells expressing NK-cell markers.

The material sequenced was CD4+ T cells sorted from blood. These receptors were obtained from a woman aged 18 to 35 in good health.

This clonotype has a single count. The V gene is TRBV7-9, the J gene TRBJ2-2; the D gene is possibly TRBD1 (5 bases). The CDR3 extends over 14 amino acids. Trimming stripped 5 bases from V and 6 bases from J, with 13 bases between. Germline CDR1 is SEHNR and CDR2 is FQNEAQ (reference sequence). CDR3 loop: CASSLGEPAGELFF. The CDR3 bases are TGTGCCAGCAGCCTAGGGGAACCTGCCGGGGAGCTGTTTTTT.

The rearrangement links TRBV12-3 or TRBV12-4 to TRBJ1-4, with 7 nucleotides matching TRBD1. Germline trimming cut 6 bases from V and 8 bases from J; bases unmatched to any gene: 12. The CDR3 runs 15 residues. The CDR3 protein is CASRQQGRGAEKLFF. CDR3 DNA: TGTGCCAGCAGACAACAGGGGCGCGGCGCCGAAAAACTGTTTTTT.

This clonotype was seen a handful of times. The CDR3 reads CASSQDRVAGGREQFF. CDR3 DNA: TGCGCCAGCAGCCAAGACAGGGTGGCGGGAGGCCGCGAGCAGTTCTTC. The V gene is TRBV4-3, the J gene TRBJ2-1; 8 bases align to TRBD2. V lost 0 bases, J lost 10 bases, and 11 bases stayed unmatched. This CDR3 has 16 residues. Germline CDR1 LGHNA, CDR2 YSLEER.

This clonotype appeared a few times. Here the CDR3 DNA reads TGCGCCAGCAGCCAGGGACAGGCCCCGACTAATGAAAAACTGTTTTTT. Translated: CASSQGQAPTNEKLFF. V gene TRBV5-1 combines with J gene TRBJ1-4; 8 nucleotides line up with TRBD1. The CDR3 has 16 amino acids. Germline V gene lookup returns CDR1 SGHRS and CDR2 YFSETQ. V dropped 4 bases and J dropped 2; count of bases not matched to a gene: 7.

The chain carries TRBV15 and TRBJ1-5; D not certain. Germline lookup yields CDR1 LNHNV and CDR2 YYDKDF (reference sequence). V lost 0 bases and J lost 1, with 4 bases in between. CDR3 length: 14 amino acids. The CDR3 DNA reads TGTGCCACCAGCAGAGACTCAAGCAATCAGCCCCAGCATTTT. Amino acid sequence: CATSRDSSNQPQHF.

J is TRBJ2-7 and V is TRBV6-1; D unclear. Trimming took 7 bases from V and 2 from J, leaving 18 bases between them. CDR1 and CDR2 from the germline V gene are MNHNS and SASEGT. This CDR3 has 15 amino acids. The CDR3: CASTRHTESPYEQYF. The CDR3 bases are TGTGCCAGCACTAGACATACAGAATCCCCCTACGAGCAGTACTTC.

This clonotype was recorded a few times. The chain is built from TRBV6-2 or TRBV6-3 and TRBJ1-1; D remains ambiguous. There are 13 residues in the CDR3. The ends were cut back, 6 bases at V and 1 base at J, with 9 bases in the middle. From germline, CDR1 is MNHEY and CDR2 SVGEGT. CDR3 amino acids: CASSAQPNTEAFF. In DNA form, the CDR3 reads TGTGCCAGCAGCGCGCAACCGAACACTGAAGCTTTCTTT.

The chain recombines TRBV5-8 with TRBJ1-1, with D uncertain. This CDR3 is built from 13 residues. Germline V gene data show CDR1 as SGHTS and CDR2 as YDEGEE. The CDR3 nucleotides are TGTCAGAGCAGCCTGGCCAGGAACACTGAAGCTTTCTTT. It encodes CQSSLARNTEAFF.

This chain connects TRBV4-2 to TRBJ2-3, with D tentatively TRBD2 (7 bases). V dropped 0 bases and J dropped 1 base, with 11 bases sitting between them. The CDR3 totals 16 residues. Germline V gene data show CDR1 as LGHNA and CDR2 as YNFKEQ. The CDR3 DNA sequence: TGTGCCAGCAGCCAAGATCCCGGGGGGCGCACAGATACGCAGTATTTT. Its translation is CASSQDPGGRTDTQYF.